This entry is about one T cell receptor (beta chain). What it recognizes is unknown. The data were obtained in a study of cytomegalovirus exposure and HLA in healthy donors. Overall study findings and caveats: Most TCR sequences were seen very rarely across donors, but some public TCRs occurred in many. Subsequent analysis revealed that first-cohort TCR clusters tended to co-occur in the 90 to 150 validation repertoires. Altogether, some 170 TCR beta chains were recorded as cytomegalovirus-associated. A few chains tied to CMV proved CMV antigen-specific in vitro.

Generated by immunoSEQ multiplex PCR, the TCRdb table keeps only in-frame clones and is missing some. The sample lists 200,000 to 250,000 clones; 75% to 95% were seen once. V dropped 7 bases and J dropped 0 bases, with 13 bases sitting between them. Germline V gene lookup returns CDR1 LNHDA and CDR2 SQIVND (reference sequence). The length of the CDR3 is 14 residues. Sequenced material: PBMCs. The chain is built from TRBV19 and TRBJ2-7; D remains unclear. This receptor was taken from a woman aged 18-29 years in good health and CMV-seronegative. The CDR3 protein is CASTPAASSYEQYF. CDR3 sequence (DNA): TGTGCCAGTACCCCCGCGGCTAGCTCCTACGAGCAGTACTTC.